Listed here are 2 T cell receptor beta chains from one sample, sequenced in a study of tumor-infiltrating lymphocytes in oesophageal squamous cell carcinoma. TCRdb itself ran the PCR reads through MiXCR, one entry per CDR3 protein. The sample has around 14,000 distinct CDR3 sequences, 40% to 65% seen once. Sequencing input: esophageal tumor tissue. The receptor source for this set is a male donor with esophageal squamous cell carcinoma.

This clonotype was counted many times. The chain carries TRBV5-1 and TRBJ2-5; 10 nucleotides match TRBD1. Germline CDR1 reads SGHRS; CDR2 reads YFSETQ. This CDR3 is 14 amino acids long. V was clipped by 4 bases and J by 4 bases; unmatched bases: 4. The CDR3 spells CASSPGQGIETQYF. The CDR3, as DNA: TGCGCCAGCAGCCCGGGACAGGGGATAGAGACCCAGTACTTC.

The chain links TRBV28 to TRBJ1-1; no reliable D call. V shed 7 bases and J shed 0 bases, with 12 bases lying between them. Germline lookup yields CDR1 MDHEN and CDR2 SYDVKM. The CDR3 is 14 amino acids. The CDR3 DNA sequence: TGTGCCAGCATAATCAGTAGGATGAACACTGAAGCTTTCTTT. It translates to CASIISRMNTEAFF.